This TCR beta chain comes out of a study of PD-1 blockade in classical Hodgkin lymphoma (TCRdb year 2020). With regard to the full study: To define a peripheral blood immune signature of response to PD-1 blockade in classical Hodgkin lymphoma, the study combined TCR beta sequencing with CyTOF.

From a lookup of the germline V gene, CDR1 and CDR2 are MNHEY and SVGAGI. The CDR3 sequence holds 16 residues, the cysteine and phenylalanine included. Kept here is only the CDR3 DNA, which spans 48 bases and is read in frame from base 1. Trimming removed 2 bases from V and 5 bases from J, leaving 16 bases between the germline ends. Study-level results and caveats: Baseline TCR diversity was reported as lower in newly diagnosed patients than in healthy donors, and lower still in relapsed/refractory patients. The study was limited to a single clinical trial cohort, and causes of repertoire differences, possibly disease activity or prior therapy, remained undefined.

Genomic DNA was isolated using the Qiagen DNeasy kit from unsorted PBMCs as well as from negatively selected CD4+ and CD8+ fractions. TCR beta CDR3 regions were amplified by immunoSEQ multiplex PCR using primers annealing to V and J segments. A synthetic immune receptor repertoire was used to minimize amplification bias, and remaining bias was computationally removed after sequencing. The paper's processing steps were these. Repertoire diversity was quantified as the Shannon entropy index using custom Python scripts. Unsorted, CD4+ and CD8+ repertoires were analyzed separately, except for combined analyses in which CD4+ and CD8+ sequences were merged in silico. The table comes from immuneACCESS by way of TCRdb, which keeps in-frame sequences with V and J called. Part of the clones is missing from these tables; in studies checked, under half for an unresolved V gene and the rest for unknown reasons. From that table come the V and J calls and clone size; the DNA was used to work out D and trimming. Across this sample there are fewer than 40,000 clones, with 85% to 90% seen only once. Together, the top ten hold more than 0.2% of the sample.

On this clone: Its antigen remains undetermined. Base qualities were left out, and no much larger clone turns up one base away.

The time point label of this sample denotes: newly diagnosed, previously untreated cHL patient sample. CD4+ T cells were purified from thawed PBMCs by magnetic negative selection with a Miltenyi CD4+ T cell isolation kit. To serve as a comparison group for the relapsed/refractory trial patients, PBMCs were sequenced from patients with newly diagnosed, previously untreated classical Hodgkin lymphoma. Peripheral blood was collected in 8 mL Vacutainer Cell Preparation Tubes, from which PBMCs were isolated by centrifugation and then cryopreserved. Purified CD4+ and CD8+ fractions were prepared only for cases where an additional PBMC sample was available. On LS columns in a quadroMACS separator, the magnetically labelled cells were depleted, and the flow-through was collected as the purified fraction.

The sequencing input was CD4+ T cells from blood. The TCR was taken from a human donor with classical Hodgkin lymphoma. The rearranged chain carries TRBV6-5 and TRBJ2-1; no D segment can be confidently identified. The CDR3 region reads CASSYAGGVSHNEQFF. The DNA is TGTGCCAGCAGTTACGCCGGTGGGGTCTCACACAATGAGCAGTTCTTC.